This is a list of T cell receptor beta chains from one sample in a study of beta chain features in type 1 diabetes. Data came from immunoSEQ multiplex PCR; TCRdb stores just in-frame clones and leaves some out. The sample includes 280,000 or so clones, roughly 15% of them seen just once. Sequenced: naive CD4+ T cells from blood. The receptors originated from a young man with type 1 diabetes. The CDR3 runs from the conserved cysteine through the conserved F or W. The D gene is left open where the match is weak. A row's size may be missing; if present it is once, few, many or a size class.

TRBV4-3	TRBJ2-1	few	TRBD2	TGCGCCAGCAGCCGGAAGCCTCGCGGGGGGCCCTACAATGAGCAGTTCTTC	CASSRKPRGGPYNEQFF
TRBV25-1	TRBJ2-7	few	TRBD2	TGTGCCAGCACCCACGGCGGGACTAGCGGGTACGAGCAGTACTTC	CASTHGGTSGYEQYF
TRBV7-2	TRBJ2-1	NA	TRBD2	TGTGCCAGCAGCCCTAGCGGGAGGGTATACAATGAGCAGTTCTTC	CASSPSGRVYNEQFF
TRBV30	TRBJ2-3	NA	TRBD2	TGTGCCTGGAACCCGTGGGCGGCCGGGAGGGCCCCAGATACGCAGTATTTT	CAWNPWAAGRAPDTQYF
TRBV6-5	TRBJ2-2	NA	NA	TGTGCCAGCAGAGTAGACAGATATAACACCGGGGAGCTGTTTTTT	CASRVDRYNTGELFF
TRBV6-5	TRBJ1-2	NA	NA	TGTGCCAGCAGTTTCGAGGGCCTCTATGGCTACACCTTC	CASSFEGLYGYTF
TRBV4-3	TRBJ2-1	NA	TRBD2	TGCGCCAGCAGCCATACCTACGGGACTACAGACTACAATGAGCAGTTCTTC	CASSHTYGTTDYNEQFF
TRBV7-2	TRBJ1-5	few	NA	TGTGCCAGCAGCCACGGAGGGGCAACTCAGCCCCAGCATTTT	CASSHGGATQPQHF
TRBV30	TRBJ1-2	NA	TRBD1	TGTGCCTGGAGCGGACAGGGGCCTAACTATGGCTACACCTTC	CAWSGQGPNYGYTF
TRBV27	TRBJ2-7	NA	TRBD1	TGTGCCAGCAGTTTCGGACAGGGACGCGAGCAGTACTTC	CASSFGQGREQYF
TRBV11-2	TRBJ2-6	NA	NA	TGTGCCAGCAGCTTAAGCAGGTCGAGCATCTCTGGGGCCAACGTCCTGACTTTC	CASSLSRSSISGANVLTF
TRBV7-2	TRBJ1-2	few	TRBD1	TGTGCCAGCACGGGACAGTCTAACTATGGCTACACCTTC	CASTGQSNYGYTF
TRBV15	TRBJ1-2	few	NA	TGTGCCACCGCGGGGCTCTCTTCGCATTATAGCTATGGCTACACCTTC	CATAGLSSHYSYGYTF
TRBV6-1	TRBJ2-6	few	TRBD1	TGTGCCAGCAGTTGGACAGGGTCTGCCAACGTCCTGACTTTC	CASSWTGSANVLTF
TRBV29-1	TRBJ2-4	NA	TRBD1	TGCAGCGTCGCTTACCGAGCCCAAGGACAGGACATTCAGTACTTC	CSVAYRAQGQDIQYF
TRBV18	TRBJ2-1	few	TRBD1	TGTGCCAGCTCACCGGGGACAGGGGAGATTGAGCAGTTCTTC	CASSPGTGEIEQFF
TRBV7-9	TRBJ1-1	few	NA	TGTGCCAGCAGCCCTATAATAACAGGGAACACTGAAGCTTTCTTT	CASSPIITGNTEAFF
TRBV29-1	TRBJ2-1	NA	TRBD2	TGCAGCGTTGTAGGTGCTAGCGGGAGTATCGATGAGCAGTTCTTC	CSVVGASGSIDEQFF
TRBV18	TRBJ1-4	NA	TRBD1	TGTGCCAGCTCATTACGGACAGGTGGGGGAACTAATGAAAAACTGTTTTTT	CASSLRTGGGTNEKLFF
TRBV9	TRBJ2-1	few	NA	TGTGCCAGCAGCGTACTGGCGGGGACAGACAATGAGCAGTTCTTC	CASSVLAGTDNEQFF
TRBV5-1	TRBJ2-5	few	TRBD2	TGCGCCAGCAGCCGGGTAGCGGGAGGGCCGATCAACCAAGAGACCCAGTACTTC	CASSRVAGGPINQETQYF
TRBV5-1	TRBJ2-7	NA	TRBD1	TGCGCCAGCTCCAAAGGGGGCCCCGTCTCCTACGAGCAGTACTTC	CASSKGGPVSYEQYF
TRBV2	TRBJ2-3	few	TRBD2	TGTGCCAGCAGTGAAGGAGGACTAGCGCCAGATACGCAGTATTTT	CASSEGGLAPDTQYF
TRBV9	TRBJ2-7	few	TRBD2	TGTGCCAGCAGCGTAGAAGCGGGGGCCTTTTCCTACGAGCAGTACTTC	CASSVEAGAFSYEQYF
TRBV23-1	TRBJ1-1	few	TRBD1	TGCGCCAGCAGTCAATCTATAAGACAGGGCAACACTGAAGCTTTCTTT	CASSQSIRQGNTEAFF
TRBV5-1	TRBJ2-7	few	NA	TGCGCCAGCAGCGCCCAAGGCCTAATAGCGGTCGAGCAGTACTTC	CASSAQGLIAVEQYF
TRBV19	TRBJ2-2	few	TRBD1	TGTGCCAGTAGCCCCCAGGGGGCTACCGGGGAGCTGTTTTTT	CASSPQGATGELFF
TRBV7-8	TRBJ2-7	few	NA	TGTGCCAGCAGCTTAGCCGAGGCGGGGGCACCCTACGAGCAGTACTTC	CASSLAEAGAPYEQYF
TRBV7-2	TRBJ2-7	NA	NA	TGTGCCAGCAGCTCAGGGAGGGGGGGCTACGAGCAGTACTTC	CASSSGRGGYEQYF
TRBV7-2	TRBJ2-5	few	NA	TGTGCCAGCAGCCACAGGGCGGGAGTCAGAGAGACCCAGTACTTC	CASSHRAGVRETQYF
TRBV7-2	TRBJ2-6	NA	NA	TGTGCCAGCAGCTTAGTCCCTGGGACAGGGGCCAACGTCCTGACTTTC	CASSLVPGTGANVLTF
TRBV29-1	TRBJ2-4	NA	TRBD1	TGCAGCGTTACAGGGGCCAACACGATATTAGCCAAAAACATTCAGTACTTC	CSVTGANTILAKNIQYF
TRBV7-9	TRBJ1-1	NA	TRBD1	TGTGCCAGCAGACAAACAGGGGATGAAGCTTTCTTT	CASRQTGDEAFF